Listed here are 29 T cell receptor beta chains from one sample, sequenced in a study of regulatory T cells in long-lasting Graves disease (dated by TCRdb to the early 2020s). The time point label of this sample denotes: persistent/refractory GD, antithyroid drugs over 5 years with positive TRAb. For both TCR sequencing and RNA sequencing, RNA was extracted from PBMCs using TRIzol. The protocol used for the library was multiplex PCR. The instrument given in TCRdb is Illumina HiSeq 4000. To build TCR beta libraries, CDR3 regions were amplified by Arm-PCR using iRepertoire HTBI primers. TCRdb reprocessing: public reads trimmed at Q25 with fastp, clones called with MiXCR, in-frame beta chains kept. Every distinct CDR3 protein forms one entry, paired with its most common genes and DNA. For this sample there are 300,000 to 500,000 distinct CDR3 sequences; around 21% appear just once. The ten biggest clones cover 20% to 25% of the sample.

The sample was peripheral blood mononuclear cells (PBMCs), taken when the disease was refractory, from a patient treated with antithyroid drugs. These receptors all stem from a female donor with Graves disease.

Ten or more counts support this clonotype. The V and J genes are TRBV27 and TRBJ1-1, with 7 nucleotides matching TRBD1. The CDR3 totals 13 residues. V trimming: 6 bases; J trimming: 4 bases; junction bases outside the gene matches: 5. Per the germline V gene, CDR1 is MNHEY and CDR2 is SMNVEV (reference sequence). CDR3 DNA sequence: TGTGCCAGCAGAATTCAGGGGGGCACTGAAGCTTTCTTT. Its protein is CASRIQGGTEAFF.

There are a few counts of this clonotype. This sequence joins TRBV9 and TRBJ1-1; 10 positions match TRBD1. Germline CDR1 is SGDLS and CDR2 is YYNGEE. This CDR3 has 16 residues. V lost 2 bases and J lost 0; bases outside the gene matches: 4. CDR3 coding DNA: TGTGCCAGCAGCGTCGGGACAGGGGCTCTGAACACTGAAGCTTTCTTT. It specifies CASSVGTGALNTEAFF. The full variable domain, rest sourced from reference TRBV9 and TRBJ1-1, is DSGVTQTPKHLITATGQRVTLRCSPRSGDLSVYWYQQSLDQGLQFLIQYYNGEERAKGNILERFSAQQFPDLHSELNLSSLELGDSALYFCASSVGTGALNTEAFFGQGTRLTVV.

CDR3 protein: CASSVGPGNEQFF. DNA of the CDR3: TGTGCCAGCAGCGTCGGACCCGGCAATGAGCAGTTCTTC. The V and J genes are TRBV9 and TRBJ2-1; D is undetermined. The CDR3 runs 13 residues. Germline assignment: CDR1 SGDLS and CDR2 YYNGEE. Trimming cost V 2 bases and J 6 bases, with 9 bases left between them.

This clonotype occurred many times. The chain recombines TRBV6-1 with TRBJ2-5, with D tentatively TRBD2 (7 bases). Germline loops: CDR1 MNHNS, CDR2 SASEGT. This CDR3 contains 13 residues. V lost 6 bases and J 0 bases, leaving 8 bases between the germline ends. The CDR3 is CASRGGHQETQYF. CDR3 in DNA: TGTGCCAGCAGGGGGGGGCACCAAGAGACCCAGTACTTC.

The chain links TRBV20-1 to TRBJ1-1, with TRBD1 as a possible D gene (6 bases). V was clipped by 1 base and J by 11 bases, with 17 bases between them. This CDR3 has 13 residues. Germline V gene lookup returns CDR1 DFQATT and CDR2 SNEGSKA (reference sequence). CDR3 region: CSARGGPVDSAFF. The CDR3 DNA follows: TGCAGTGCTAGAGGGGGGCCAGTTGATTCCGCTTTCTTT.

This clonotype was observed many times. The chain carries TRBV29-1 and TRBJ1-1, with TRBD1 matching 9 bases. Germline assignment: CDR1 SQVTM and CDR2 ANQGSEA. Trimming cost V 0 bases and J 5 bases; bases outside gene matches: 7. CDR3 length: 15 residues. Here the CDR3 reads CSVEETDRGLTEAFF. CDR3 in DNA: TGCAGCGTTGAAGAAACGGACAGGGGATTAACTGAAGCTTTCTTT.

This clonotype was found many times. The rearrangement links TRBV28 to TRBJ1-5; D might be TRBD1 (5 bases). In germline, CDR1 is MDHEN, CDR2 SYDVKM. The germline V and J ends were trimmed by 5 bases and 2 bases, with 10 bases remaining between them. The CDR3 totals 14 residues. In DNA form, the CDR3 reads TGTGCCAGCAGTGGGGCCGGGCGCAATCAGCCCCAGCATTTT. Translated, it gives CASSGAGRNQPQHF.

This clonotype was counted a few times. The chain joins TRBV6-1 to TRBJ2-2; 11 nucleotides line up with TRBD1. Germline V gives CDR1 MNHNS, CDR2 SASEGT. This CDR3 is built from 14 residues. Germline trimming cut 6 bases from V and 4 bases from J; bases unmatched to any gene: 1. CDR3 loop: CASRGTGGTGELFF. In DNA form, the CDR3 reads TGTGCCAGCAGGGGGACAGGGGGCACCGGGGAGCTGTTTTTT.

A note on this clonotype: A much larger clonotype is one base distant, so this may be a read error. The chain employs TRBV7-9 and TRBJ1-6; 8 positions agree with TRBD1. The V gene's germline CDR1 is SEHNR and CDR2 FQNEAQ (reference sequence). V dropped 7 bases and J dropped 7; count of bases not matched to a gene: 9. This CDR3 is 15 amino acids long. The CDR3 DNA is TGTGCCAGCACCCCAGGGGGCCAGACAAATTCACCCCTCCACTTT. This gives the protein CASTPGGQTNSPLHF.

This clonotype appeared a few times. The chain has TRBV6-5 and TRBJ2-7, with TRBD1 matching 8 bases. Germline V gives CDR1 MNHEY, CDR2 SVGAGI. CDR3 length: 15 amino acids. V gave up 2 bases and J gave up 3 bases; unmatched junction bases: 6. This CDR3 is CASSYHRGVSYEQYF. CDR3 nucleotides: TGTGCCAGCAGTTACCACAGGGGGGTAAGCTACGAGCAGTACTTC.

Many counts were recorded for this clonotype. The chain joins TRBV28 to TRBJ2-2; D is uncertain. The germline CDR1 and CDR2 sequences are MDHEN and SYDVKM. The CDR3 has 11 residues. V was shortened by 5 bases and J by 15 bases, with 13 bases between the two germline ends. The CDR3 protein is CASSGLGWVFF. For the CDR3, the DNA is TGTGCCAGCAGTGGCCTGGGGTGGGTGTTTTTT.

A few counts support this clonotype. The chain's CDR3 is CASSIHRLTYEQYF. Here the CDR3 DNA reads TGTGCCAGCAGCATACACCGGCTCACCTACGAGCAGTACTTC. The chain is built from TRBV7-2 and TRBJ2-7; D remains unclear. Germline V gives CDR1 SGHTA, CDR2 FQGNSA. This CDR3 is 14 amino acids long. V was clipped by 5 bases and J by 2 bases, with 13 bases between them.

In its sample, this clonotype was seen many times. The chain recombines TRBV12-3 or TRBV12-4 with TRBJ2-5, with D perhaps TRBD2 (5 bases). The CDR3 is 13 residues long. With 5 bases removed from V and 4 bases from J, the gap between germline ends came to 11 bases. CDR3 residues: CASSPSGRETQYF. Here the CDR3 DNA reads TGTGCCAGCAGTCCCTCGGGAAGAGAGACCCAGTACTTC.

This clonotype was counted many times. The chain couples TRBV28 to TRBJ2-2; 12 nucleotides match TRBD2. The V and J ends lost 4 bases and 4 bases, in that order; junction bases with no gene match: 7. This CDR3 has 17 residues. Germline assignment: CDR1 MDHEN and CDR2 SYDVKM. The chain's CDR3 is CASSSPRLAGATGELFF. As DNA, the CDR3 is TGTGCCAGCAGTTCCCCCCGACTAGCGGGAGCCACCGGGGAGCTGTTTTTT.

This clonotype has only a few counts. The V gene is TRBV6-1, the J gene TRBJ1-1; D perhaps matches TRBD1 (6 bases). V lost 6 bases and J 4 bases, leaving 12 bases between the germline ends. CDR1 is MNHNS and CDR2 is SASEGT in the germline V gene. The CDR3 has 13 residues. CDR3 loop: CASRQGGVTEAFF. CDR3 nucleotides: TGTGCCAGCAGACAAGGGGGAGTCACTGAAGCTTTCTTT.

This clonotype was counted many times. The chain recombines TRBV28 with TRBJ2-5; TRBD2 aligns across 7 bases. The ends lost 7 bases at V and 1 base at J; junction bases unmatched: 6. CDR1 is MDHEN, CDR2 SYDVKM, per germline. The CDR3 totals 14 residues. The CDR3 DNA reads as TGTGCCAGCACCCCCGGGGGGACCCAAGAGACCCAGTACTTC. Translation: CASTPGGTQETQYF.

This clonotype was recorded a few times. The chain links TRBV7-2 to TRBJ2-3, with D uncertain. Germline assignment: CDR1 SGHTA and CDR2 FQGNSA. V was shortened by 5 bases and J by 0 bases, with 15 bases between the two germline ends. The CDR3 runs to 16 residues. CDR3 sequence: CASSRRRALSTDTQYF. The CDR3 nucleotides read TGTGCCAGCAGCCGTCGACGGGCGTTAAGCACAGATACGCAGTATTTT.

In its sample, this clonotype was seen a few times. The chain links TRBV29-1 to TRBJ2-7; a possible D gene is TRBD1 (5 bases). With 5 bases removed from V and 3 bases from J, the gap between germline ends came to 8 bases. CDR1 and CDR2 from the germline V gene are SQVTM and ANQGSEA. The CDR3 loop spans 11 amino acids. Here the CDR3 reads CSVSTGYEQYF. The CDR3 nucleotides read TGCAGCGTTAGCACAGGCTACGAGCAGTACTTC.

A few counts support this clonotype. Written as DNA, the CDR3 is TGTGCCAGCAGTACGGGCGACAGGGTTTCTTCTGGCTACACCTTC. This encodes CASSTGDRVSSGYTF. The rearrangement links TRBV5-4 to TRBJ1-2; the match to TRBD1 covers 7 bases. Germline trimming cut 5 bases from V and 7 bases from J; bases unmatched to any gene: 14. The CDR3 has 15 residues. CDR1 and CDR2 from the germline V gene are SGHNT and YYREEE (reference sequence).

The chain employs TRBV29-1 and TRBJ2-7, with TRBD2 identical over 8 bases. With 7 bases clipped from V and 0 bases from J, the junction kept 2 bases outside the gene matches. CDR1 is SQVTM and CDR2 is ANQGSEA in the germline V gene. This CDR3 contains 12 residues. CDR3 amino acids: CSGREGSYEQYF. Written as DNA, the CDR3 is TGCAGCGGTCGGGAGGGCTCCTACGAGCAGTACTTC.

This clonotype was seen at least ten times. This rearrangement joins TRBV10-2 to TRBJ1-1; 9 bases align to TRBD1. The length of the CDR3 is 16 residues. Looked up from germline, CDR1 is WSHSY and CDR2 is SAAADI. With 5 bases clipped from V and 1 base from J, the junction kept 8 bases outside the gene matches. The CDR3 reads CASSRTGGGRNTEAFF. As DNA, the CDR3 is TGCGCCAGCAGTCGCACAGGGGGCGGAAGGAACACTGAAGCTTTCTTT.

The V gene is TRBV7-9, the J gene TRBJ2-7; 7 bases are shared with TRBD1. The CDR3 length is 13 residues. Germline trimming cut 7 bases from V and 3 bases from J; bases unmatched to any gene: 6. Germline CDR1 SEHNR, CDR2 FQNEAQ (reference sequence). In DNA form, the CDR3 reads TGTGCCAGCACACAGGGGAGCCTCTACGAGCAGTACTTC. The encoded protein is CASTQGSLYEQYF.

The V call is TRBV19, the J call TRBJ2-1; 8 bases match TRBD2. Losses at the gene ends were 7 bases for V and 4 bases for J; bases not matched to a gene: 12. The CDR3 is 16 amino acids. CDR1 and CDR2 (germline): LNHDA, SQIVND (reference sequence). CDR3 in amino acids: CASTKKLAEGYNEQFF. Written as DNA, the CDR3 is TGTGCCAGTACCAAGAAACTAGCGGAGGGGTACAATGAGCAGTTCTTC.

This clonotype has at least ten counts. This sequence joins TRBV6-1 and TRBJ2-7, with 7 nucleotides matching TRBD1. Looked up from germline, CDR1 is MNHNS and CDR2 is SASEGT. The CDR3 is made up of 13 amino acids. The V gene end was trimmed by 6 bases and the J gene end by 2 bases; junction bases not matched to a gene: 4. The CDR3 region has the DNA TGTGCCAGCAGAGGGACAGCGACCTACGAGCAGTACTTC. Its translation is CASRGTATYEQYF.

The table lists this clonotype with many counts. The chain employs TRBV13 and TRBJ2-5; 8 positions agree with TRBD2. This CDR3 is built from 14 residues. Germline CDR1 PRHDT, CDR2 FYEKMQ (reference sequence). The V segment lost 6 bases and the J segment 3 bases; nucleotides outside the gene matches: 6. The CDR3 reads CASSSLADKETQYF. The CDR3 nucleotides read TGTGCCAGCAGTTCACTAGCGGATAAAGAGACCCAGTACTTC. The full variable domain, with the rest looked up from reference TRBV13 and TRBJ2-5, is AAGVIQSPRHLIKEKRETATLKCYPIPRHDTVYWYQQGPGQDPQFLISFYEKMQSDKGSIPDRFSAQQFSDYHSELNMSSLELGDSALYFCASSSLADKETQYFGPGTRLLVL.

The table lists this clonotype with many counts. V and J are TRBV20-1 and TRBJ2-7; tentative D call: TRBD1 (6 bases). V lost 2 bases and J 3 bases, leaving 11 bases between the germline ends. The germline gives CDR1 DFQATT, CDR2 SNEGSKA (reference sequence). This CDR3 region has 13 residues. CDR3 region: CSARSQGNYEQYF. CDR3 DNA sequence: TGCAGTGCTAGAAGCCAGGGGAACTACGAGCAGTACTTC.

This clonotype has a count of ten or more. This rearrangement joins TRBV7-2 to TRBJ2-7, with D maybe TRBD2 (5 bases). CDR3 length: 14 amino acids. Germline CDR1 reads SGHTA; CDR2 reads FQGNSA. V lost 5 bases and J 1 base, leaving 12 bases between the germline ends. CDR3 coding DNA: TGTGCCAGCAGCACCGGACGGGATTCCTACGAGCAGTACTTC. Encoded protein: CASSTGRDSYEQYF.

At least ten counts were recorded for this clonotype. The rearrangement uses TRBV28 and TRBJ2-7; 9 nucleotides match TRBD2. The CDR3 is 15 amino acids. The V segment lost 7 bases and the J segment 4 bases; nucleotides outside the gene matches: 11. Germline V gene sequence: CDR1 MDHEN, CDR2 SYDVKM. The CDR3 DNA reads TGTGCCAGCAAGCCACTAGCGGGCGGGCGTTACGAGCAGTACTTC. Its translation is CASKPLAGGRYEQYF.

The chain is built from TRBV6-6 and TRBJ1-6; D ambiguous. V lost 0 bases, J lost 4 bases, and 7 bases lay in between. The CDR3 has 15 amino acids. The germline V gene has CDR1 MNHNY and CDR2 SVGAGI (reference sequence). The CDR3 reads CASSYSTPYNSPLHF. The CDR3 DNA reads TGTGCCAGCAGTTACTCGACCCCTTATAATTCACCCCTCCACTTT.